The present entry profiles one T cell receptor beta chain with its context. Its target is unknown. There are 15 residues in the CDR3. Per germline, CDR1 KGHSH and CDR2 LQKENI. V was pared by 2 bases and J by 6 bases, with 6 bases of the junction left unmatched. Sequencing was performed with immunoSEQ multiplex PCR; in TCRdb, only in-frame clones are kept and a portion is missing. The sample lists about 3,700 clones; around 25% were seen once. This sample was taken from a study of T cells in localized non-small cell lung cancer. Broader study findings: Adjacent lung was found to contain a median approximately 60 of the top 100 tumor clones.

The clonotype was recovered from a woman aged 35 to 75 with stage I lung adenocarcinoma. V is TRBV18 and J is TRBJ2-7, with TRBD1 matching over 11 bases. This material consisted of lung tumor tissue, taken before any cancer treatment. CDR3 coding DNA: TGTGCCAGCTCACCAGGACGGGACAGGGGGAGCGAGCAGTACTTC. Its protein is CASSPGRDRGSEQYF.